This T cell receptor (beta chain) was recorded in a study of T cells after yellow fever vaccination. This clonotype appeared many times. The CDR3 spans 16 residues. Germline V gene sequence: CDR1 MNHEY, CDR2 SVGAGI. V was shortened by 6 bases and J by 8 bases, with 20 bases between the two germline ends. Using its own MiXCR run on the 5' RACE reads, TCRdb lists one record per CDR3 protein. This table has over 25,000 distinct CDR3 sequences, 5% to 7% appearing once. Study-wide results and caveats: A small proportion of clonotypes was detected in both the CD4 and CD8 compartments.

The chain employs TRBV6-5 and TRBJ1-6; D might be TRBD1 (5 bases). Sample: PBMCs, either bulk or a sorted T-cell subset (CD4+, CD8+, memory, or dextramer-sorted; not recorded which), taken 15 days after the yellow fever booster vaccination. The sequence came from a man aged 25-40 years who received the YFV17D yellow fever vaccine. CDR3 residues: CASRPNHGGDDSPLHF. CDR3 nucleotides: TGTGCCAGCAGACCTAATCACGGGGGGGACGATTCACCCCTCCACTTT.